These 24 T cell receptor beta chains were all obtained from the same sample, sequenced in a study of early T cells in non-severe SARS-CoV-2 infection (TCRdb year 2021). The protocol used for the library was 5' RACE. TCRdb records NextSeq 500 as the sequencer. The public sequencing data were trimmed at Q25 with fastp and processed into clonotypes with MiXCR by TCRdb, which kept only in-frame beta chains. Entries are consolidated by CDR3 protein sequence, retaining the most common genes and DNA. The sample contains tens of thousands of distinct CDR3 sequences, approximately 7.7% of them found a single time. Approximately 3.6% of the sample is held by the ten biggest clonotypes. Material: whole blood. Source of these receptors: an adult who was a healthcare worker with PCR-confirmed SARS-CoV-2 infection or an uninfected control (not recorded which).

This clonotype was observed at least ten times. The chain recombines TRBV2 with TRBJ2-2; TRBD2 aligns across 9 bases. CDR1 SNHLY and CDR2 FYNNEI come from the germline V gene. Trimming cost V 5 bases and J 5 bases; bases outside gene matches: 6. The CDR3 spans 15 residues. CDR3 DNA sequence: TGTGCCAGCAGTCCTAGCGGGGTTCGGACCGGGGAGCTGTTTTTT. Translating gives CASSPSGVRTGELFF.

This sequence joins TRBV2 and TRBJ2-1; TRBD2 agrees at 9 bases. J gave up 1 base and V 4 bases, and 5 bases lay outside the gene matches. CDR1 and CDR2 from the germline V gene are SNHLY and FYNNEI. The CDR3 is 16 amino acids. In DNA, the CDR3 is TGTGCCAGCAGTGTTAGGCTAGCGGGATCCTACAATGAGCAGTTCTTC. Protein product: CASSVRLAGSYNEQFF.

The sample holds a few counts of this clonotype. The CDR3 DNA reads as TGTGCCACCAGTCAGATGGCTTCGAACACCGGGGAGCTGTTTTTT. Protein sequence: CATSQMASNTGELFF. The genes are TRBV7-6 and TRBJ2-2; D uncertain. The CDR3 spans 15 residues. V was clipped by 10 bases and J by 0 bases, with 15 bases between them. Germline CDR1 SGHVS, CDR2 FNYEAQ.

This clonotype was found many times. The chain links TRBV27 to TRBJ2-7; 9 bases align to TRBD2. The germline gives CDR1 MNHEY, CDR2 SMNVEV (reference sequence). The CDR3 sequence is 15 residues long. The ends lost 6 bases at V and 6 bases at J; junction bases unmatched: 12. The CDR3 nucleotides are TGTGCCAGCAGCCCAGCAGGGACTAGCCCATCCGAGCAGTACTTC. Its translation: CASSPAGTSPSEQYF.

In its sample, this clonotype was seen many times. The J gene is TRBJ2-1, the V gene TRBV24-1, with 11 bases that match TRBD2. After removal of 8 bases from V and 4 bases from J, the junction contained 9 bases not matched to a gene. The CDR3 sequence is 16 residues long. CDR1 and CDR2 (germline): KGHDR, SFDVKD. The CDR3 DNA reads TGTGCCACCATGGGGGTAGCGGGAGGGCTTTACAATGAGCAGTTCTTC. As protein: CATMGVAGGLYNEQFF.

This clonotype was recorded a few times. CDR3 sequence: CSAPPGAGANVLTF. The DNA of the CDR3 is TGCAGTGCCCCCCCGGGAGCCGGGGCCAACGTCCTGACTTTC. This chain joins TRBV20-1 and TRBJ2-6; perhaps TRBD2 as D (6 bases). Germline V gives CDR1 DFQATT, CDR2 SNEGSKA (reference sequence). The CDR3 runs to 14 residues. Trimming removed 6 bases from V and 4 bases from J, with 13 bases in between.

This clonotype has ten or more counts. V and J are TRBV29-1 and TRBJ2-7; D is unclear. Germline-derived CDR1 and CDR2 are SQVTM and ANQGSEA. This CDR3 region has 12 residues. V dropped 4 bases and J dropped 3 bases, with 10 bases sitting between them. CDR3 DNA sequence: TGCAGCGTTGTAGGACCCCTCTACGAGCAGTACTTC. This sequence encodes CSVVGPLYEQYF.

This clonotype came up a few times. The genes are TRBV19 and TRBJ2-7, with D perhaps TRBD1 or TRBD2 (5 bases each). V lost 5 bases and J 2 bases, leaving 10 bases between the germline ends. In germline, CDR1 is LNHDA, CDR2 SQIVND (reference sequence). The length of the CDR3 is 13 residues. CDR3 region: CASSPRDAYEQYF. DNA for the CDR3: TGTGCCAGTAGTCCCCGGGACGCCTACGAGCAGTACTTC. The full variable domain, with the rest looked up from reference TRBV19 and TRBJ2-7, is DGGITQSPKYLFRKEGQNVTLSCEQNLNHDAMYWYRQDPGQGLRLIYYSQIVNDFQKGDIAEGYSVSREKKESFPLTVTSAQKNPTAFYLCASSPRDAYEQYFGPGTRLTVT.

This clonotype showed up just a few times. This chain joins TRBV29-1 and TRBJ2-5, with 8 bases aligning to TRBD2. The V and J ends lost 6 bases and 5 bases, in that order; junction bases with no gene match: 11. In germline, CDR1 is SQVTM, CDR2 ANQGSEA. The CDR3 contains 14 residues. For the CDR3, the DNA is TGCAGCGTCGAGGGCCGAGCGGGAGTGGAGACCCAGTACTTC. It specifies CSVEGRAGVETQYF.

In this sample, this clonotype turned up many times. V usage is TRBV7-9 and J usage is TRBJ1-5; D is possibly TRBD1 (6 bases). Trimming removed 5 bases at V and 6 bases at J, with 8 bases between. The CDR3 is 12 residues long. Germline V gives CDR1 SEHNR, CDR2 FQNEAQ (reference sequence). CDR3 DNA: TGTGCCAGCAGCAAAGGGGGTCAGCCCCAGCATTTT. As protein: CASSKGGQPQHF. The variable domain in full, completed from reference TRBV7-9 and TRBJ1-5, reads DTGVSQNPRHKITKRGQNVTFRCDPISEHNRLYWYRQTLGQGPEFLTYFQNEAQLEKSRLLSDRFSAERPKGSFSTLEIQRTEQGDSAMYLCASSKGGQPQHFGDGTRLSIL.

This clonotype appeared a few times. This chain links TRBV7-8 with TRBJ2-6; TRBD1 matches 7 bases. J lost 4 bases, V lost 5 bases, and 11 bases had no gene match. The CDR3 loop spans 17 amino acids. CDR1 SGHVS and CDR2 FQNEAQ come from the germline V gene. For the CDR3, the DNA is TGTGCCAGCAGCCTTGGGACAGACCTCTCCGGGGCCAACGTCCTGACTTTC. Translation: CASSLGTDLSGANVLTF.

This clonotype showed up just a few times. The J gene is TRBJ2-5, the V gene TRBV2, with D perhaps assigned TRBD1 or TRBD2 (5 bases each). V lost 5 bases to trimming and J lost 4 bases, with 20 bases between them. Germline-derived CDR1 and CDR2 are SNHLY and FYNNEI. There are 16 residues in the CDR3. This CDR3 is CASSFLGSARGETQYF. CDR3 coding DNA: TGTGCCAGCAGTTTCCTCGGATCTGCGAGGGGAGAGACCCAGTACTTC.

Many counts were recorded for this clonotype. The gene calls are TRBV25-1 and TRBJ2-3, with D possibly matching TRBD1 (6 bases). Looked up from germline, CDR1 is MGHDK and CDR2 is SYGVNS. This CDR3 spans 12 amino acids. Trimming took off 9 bases at V and 5 bases at J, with 12 bases between the two ends. The CDR3 reads CASTGLGDTQYF. The CDR3 DNA sequence: TGTGCCAGTACAGGGTTAGGAGATACGCAGTATTTT.

The V and J genes are TRBV14 and TRBJ2-5; no definite D call. Germline assignment: CDR1 SGHDN and CDR2 FVKESK. V gave up 1 base and J gave up 7 bases, with 10 bases separating them. The CDR3 has 13 residues. The CDR3 here is CASSQAQRRTQYF. The CDR3, as DNA: TGTGCCAGCAGCCAAGCTCAGAGAAGGACCCAGTACTTC. The full variable domain, its missing parts supplied by reference TRBV14 and TRBJ2-5, is EAGVTQFPSHSVIEKGQTVTLRCDPISGHDNLYWYRRVMGKEIKFLLHFVKESKQDESGMPNNRFLAERTGGTYSTLKVQPAELEDSGVYFCASSQAQRRTQYFGPGTRLLVL.

This clonotype was seen just once. It may be a read error: a sequence one base away is much more abundant. This chain joins TRBV27 and TRBJ1-1; no reliable D call. Between the trimmed V and J ends, which lost 3 bases and 5 bases, there was a span of 10 bases. This CDR3 is built from 13 residues. CDR1 and CDR2 from the germline V gene are MNHEY and SMNVEV (reference sequence). The CDR3 DNA follows: TGTGCCAGCAGTTTCGGGGAGGCGACTGAAGCTTTCTTT. It codes for CASSFGEATEAFF.

At least ten counts were recorded for this clonotype. This chain uses TRBV9 with TRBJ2-3, with D perhaps matching TRBD1 or TRBD2 (6 bases each). The length of the CDR3 is 16 residues. V was clipped by 6 bases and J by 1 base, with 18 bases between them. CDR1 is SGDLS and CDR2 is YYNGEE in the germline V gene. CDR3 region: CASNGGGGPGTDTQYF. The CDR3 DNA is TGTGCCAGCAACGGGGGCGGCGGGCCCGGCACAGATACGCAGTATTTT.

This clonotype was recorded many times. This rearrangement joins TRBV7-2 to TRBJ2-4, with 9 positions matching TRBD1. V lost 1 base, J lost 8 bases, and 3 bases stayed unmatched. This CDR3 has 14 residues. Germline loops: CDR1 SGHTA, CDR2 FQGNSA. As DNA, the CDR3 is TGTGCCAGCAGCTTAGAACAGGGGGCTTACATTCAGTACTTC. This gives the protein CASSLEQGAYIQYF.

The chain combines TRBV30 with TRBJ1-2, with D unclear. Germline V CDR1 and CDR2: GTSNPN, SVGIG (reference sequence). V gave up 2 bases and J gave up 6 bases, with 10 bases separating them. This CDR3 is built from 12 residues. The CDR3 nucleotides read TGTGCCTGGAGTCCCACGGGAGATGGCTACACCTTC. Amino acids: CAWSPTGDGYTF.

This clonotype came up a few times. The genes are TRBV24-1 and TRBJ2-2; D is undetermined. Germline CDR1 reads KGHDR; CDR2 reads SFDVKD. The length of the CDR3 is 15 residues. The V end lost 4 bases, the J end lost 4 bases, and 12 bases lay between the germline ends. The chain's CDR3 is CATSDPLPTTGELFF. The CDR3 region has the DNA TGTGCCACCAGTGACCCCTTGCCGACCACCGGGGAGCTGTTTTTT.

This clonotype came up many times. The chain has TRBV29-1 and TRBJ2-5; possibly TRBD1 for D (6 bases). Germline assignment: CDR1 SQVTM and CDR2 ANQGSEA. The CDR3 spans 14 residues. Trimming took 2 bases from V and 5 from J, leaving 15 bases between them. CDR3: CSVESGQGLETQYF. The CDR3, as DNA: TGCAGCGTTGAATCCGGGCAGGGGCTGGAGACCCAGTACTTC.

This clonotype was observed a few times. This chain uses TRBV29-1 with TRBJ1-1, with D possibly TRBD1 on 5 matching bases. Germline V lookup: CDR1 SQVTM, CDR2 ANQGSEA. The V gene lost 4 bases and the J gene lost 4 bases, with 10 bases spanning the gap. The CDR3 contains 12 residues. The CDR3 DNA is TGCAGCGTTGCGAAGGGGAGCACTGAAGCTTTCTTT. It translates to CSVAKGSTEAFF. The entire variable domain, with the rest obtained from reference TRBV29-1 and TRBJ1-1, is as follows: SAVISQKPSRDICQRGTSLTIQCQVDSQVTMMFWYRQQPGQSLTLIATANQGSEATYESGFVIDKFPISRPNLTFSTLTVSNMSPEDSSIYLCSVAKGSTEAFFGQGTRLTVV.

The chain recombines TRBV5-1 with TRBJ2-3; D remains ambiguous. V was clipped by 3 bases and J by 4 bases, with 18 bases between them. There are 16 residues in the CDR3. Germline values: CDR1 SGHRS, CDR2 YFSETQ. CDR3 in amino acids: CASSWPPEVGADTQYF. CDR3 DNA sequence: TGCGCCAGCAGCTGGCCCCCCGAGGTCGGCGCAGATACGCAGTATTTT.

V usage is TRBV6-5 and J usage is TRBJ2-2; D gene uncertain. The CDR3 has 14 amino acids. Trimming removed 8 bases at V and 6 bases at J, with 16 bases between. CDR1 and CDR2 (germline): MNHEY, SVGAGI. The CDR3 region has the DNA TGTGCCAGCTTCTCGCACAAGGCCCCCGGGGAGCTGTTTTTT. This gives the protein CASFSHKAPGELFF.

This clonotype has a count of ten or more. This CDR3 reads CASALQGGTEAFF. The CDR3 region has the DNA TGTGCCAGCGCCTTACAGGGAGGCACTGAAGCTTTCTTT. The V call is TRBV18, the J call TRBJ1-1; D is perhaps TRBD1 (6 bases). CDR3 length equals 13 residues. V dropped 8 bases and J dropped 4 bases, with 14 bases sitting between them. Germline CDR1 is KGHSH and CDR2 is LQKENI.